This entry concerns a single T cell receptor beta chain. The data belong to a study of shared clonotypes between healthy human individuals. The assay ran at deep level. Assay: immunoSEQ multiplex PCR; the TCRdb copy retains only in-frame clones and omits some. The repertoire holds roughly 1.5 million clones, with 95% to 99% as singletons. In germline, CDR1 is SGDLS, CDR2 YYNGEE. The V and J ends lost 4 bases and 8 bases respectively, with 15 bases between them. CDR3 length: 14 residues. The chain recombines TRBV9 with TRBJ1-4; D perhaps matches TRBD1 (6 bases). The TCR was taken from a man aged 25 to 40 in good health. Sequenced input: naive CD4+ T cells sorted from blood. As for subset: CD45RA+ positively selected. The CDR3 DNA is TGTGCCAGCAGCCCTGGGGGGCTAAGAGAAAAACTGTTTTTT. Amino acids: CASSPGGLREKLFF. Looking up the rest from reference TRBV9 and TRBJ1-4 gives the full variable domain: DSGVTQTPKHLITATGQRVTLRCSPRSGDLSVYWYQQSLDQGLQFLIQYYNGEERAKGNILERFSAQQFPDLHSELNLSSLELGDSALYFCASSPGGLREKLFFGSGTQLSVL.